A selection of T cell receptor beta chains follows, all from one sample in a study of cytomegalovirus exposure and HLA in healthy donors. Only in-frame clones appear in the TCRdb table, and some are missing; sequencing was by immunoSEQ multiplex PCR. The sample has approximately 170,000 clones; 80% to 90% are singletons. The sequencing input was PBMCs. These receptors all come from a woman aged 18-29 years in good health and CMV-seronegative. Both conserved end residues are part of each CDR3. A D gene is named only where the DNA matches it firmly. Clone size appears in some rows only: once, few, many, or a class for an expanded clone.

v_call,clone_size,j_call,d_call,cdr3_aa,cdr3_nt
TRBV6-4,NA,TRBJ2-1,TRBD2,CASSHGLAGYNEQFF,TGTGCCAGCAGCCACGGACTAGCGGGATACAATGAGCAGTTCTTC
TRBV2,NA,TRBJ1-1,NA,CASRSTGTEAFF,TGTGCCAGCCGATCCACGGGCACTGAAGCTTTCTTT
TRBV6-1,few,TRBJ1-2,TRBD1,CASRRTGDGYTF,TGTGCCAGCAGACGAACAGGGGATGGCTACACCTTC
TRBV28,NA,TRBJ2-7,NA,CASSSSVLSTYEQYF,TGTGCCAGCAGTTCTAGCGTCCTTTCTACCTACGAGCAGTACTTC
TRBV11-3,NA,TRBJ2-1,TRBD2,CASSLGGRTVNEQFF,TGTGCCAGCAGCTTAGGCGGGAGGACTGTCAATGAGCAGTTCTTC
TRBV6-4,NA,TRBJ1-5,NA,CASNPSRYSNQPQHF,TGTGCCAGCAACCCAAGTCGGTATAGCAATCAGCCCCAGCATTTT
TRBV5-1,NA,TRBJ1-1,TRBD1,CASSPGQSPGGAFF,TGCGCCAGCAGCCCGGGACAGTCCCCCGGAGGAGCTTTCTTT
TRBV6-1,NA,TRBJ2-3,TRBD2,CASNREGRVTDTQYF,TGTGCCAGCAATCGCGAGGGGAGGGTCACAGATACGCAGTATTTT
TRBV7-2,NA,TRBJ2-3,NA,CASSFQRDTQYF,TGTGCCAGCAGCTTCCAGCGGGATACGCAGTATTTT
TRBV6-5,NA,TRBJ2-1,NA,CASSYGGTEQFF,TGTGCCAGCAGTTACGGCGGCACTGAGCAGTTCTTC
TRBV7-2,NA,TRBJ2-2,TRBD2,CASSLVGPLAANTGELFF,TGTGCCAGCAGCTTAGTCGGTCCGCTAGCGGCAAACACCGGGGAGCTGTTTTTT
TRBV5-1,NA,TRBJ2-1,NA,CASSLVENANEQFF,TGCGCCAGCAGCTTGGTAGAGAACGCGAATGAGCAGTTCTTC
TRBV6-4,once,TRBJ2-3,TRBD2,CASSTSGSTDTQYF,TGTGCCAGCAGTACTAGCGGGAGCACAGATACGCAGTATTTT
TRBV4-2,NA,TRBJ2-3,NA,CASSQEIRDTQYF,TGTGCCAGCAGCCAAGAAATTCGGGATACGCAGTATTTT
TRBV11-2,NA,TRBJ2-7,TRBD2,CASRGLGGRPYEQYF,TGTGCCAGCCGGGGGTTAGGCGGGAGACCCTACGAGCAGTACTTC
TRBV7-9,NA,TRBJ2-2,NA,CASPHGSVPGELFF,TGTGCCAGCCCCCATGGCAGTGTGCCCGGGGAGCTGTTTTTT
TRBV4-1,NA,TRBJ2-1,NA,CASSQGYGTYNEQFF,TGCGCCAGCAGCCAAGGTTACGGTACCTACAATGAGCAGTTCTTC
TRBV7-3,NA,TRBJ2-4,TRBD2,CASSLSGQSHNIQYF,TGTGCCAGCAGCCTTAGCGGGCAGTCCCATAACATTCAGTACTTC
TRBV25-1,NA,TRBJ2-5,TRBD1,CASSESRTGGQETQYF,TGTGCCAGCAGTGAATCGCGGACAGGGGGGCAAGAGACCCAGTACTTC
TRBV30,NA,TRBJ2-4,NA,CAWAPGGPGNIQYF,TGTGCCTGGGCCCCCGGGGGGCCGGGGAACATTCAGTACTTC
TRBV9,NA,TRBJ2-7,NA,CASSVVADSYEQYF,TGTGCCAGCAGCGTGGTGGCGGACTCCTACGAGCAGTACTTC
TRBV23-1,NA,TRBJ1-4,NA,CATRLEKKRGYEKLFF,TGCGCCACCCGGTTGGAAAAGAAACGGGGGTACGAAAAACTGTTTTTT
TRBV27,NA,TRBJ1-2,TRBD1,CASSLGQGAGGYTF,TGTGCCAGCAGTTTAGGACAGGGGGCGGGTGGCTACACCTTC
TRBV5-1,NA,TRBJ2-7,TRBD1,CASSLSTGGYEQYF,TGCGCCAGCAGCTTGTCGACAGGGGGCTACGAGCAGTACTTC
TRBV6-5,NA,TRBJ1-1,NA,CASRRGTNTEAFF,TGTGCCAGCAGAAGGGGGACGAACACTGAAGCTTTCTTT
TRBV30,NA,TRBJ2-7,NA,CALRRDYEQYF,TGTGCCCTAAGGAGGGACTACGAGCAGTACTTC
TRBV13,once,TRBJ2-7,NA,CASSLGPPGGFYEQYF,TGTGCCAGCAGCTTAGGCCCACCGGGGGGCTTTTACGAGCAGTACTTC
TRBV5-6,NA,TRBJ1-3,TRBD1,CASSLGTGAGNTIYF,TGTGCCAGCAGCTTGGGTACAGGGGCTGGAAACACCATATATTTT
TRBV6-4,NA,TRBJ2-1,TRBD2,CARETSGRAVEQFF,TGTGCCAGGGAGACTAGCGGGAGGGCGGTTGAGCAGTTCTTC
TRBV4-1,once,TRBJ2-3,TRBD1,CASSKGQGTDTQYF,TGCGCCAGCAGCAAAGGACAGGGCACAGATACGCAGTATTTT
TRBV6-1,NA,TRBJ2-3,NA,CASSAAADTQYF,TGTGCCAGCAGTGCCGCGGCAGATACGCAGTATTTT
TRBV11-1,NA,TRBJ1-1,NA,CASSFSENTEAFF,TGTGCCAGCAGCTTCTCAGAGAACACTGAAGCTTTCTTT
TRBV7-2,few,TRBJ2-6,TRBD2,CASSLGLAGLFSGANVLTF,TGTGCCAGCAGCTTGGGACTAGCGGGCCTCTTCTCTGGGGCCAACGTCCTGACTTTC
TRBV19,NA,TRBJ1-5,TRBD1,CASSTTGGDQPQHF,TGTGCCAGTAGTACCACAGGGGGTGATCAGCCCCAGCATTTT
TRBV28,NA,TRBJ2-1,TRBD2,CASSFGPLAGANEQFF,TGTGCCAGCAGTTTTGGGCCCTTAGCGGGAGCCAATGAGCAGTTCTTC
TRBV28,NA,TRBJ1-2,NA,CASSLLSGVNYGYTF,TGTGCCAGCAGTTTATTATCCGGGGTCAACTATGGCTACACCTTC
TRBV25-1,few,TRBJ2-1,TRBD2,CASNVAGGPNEQFF,TGTGCCAGCAACGTAGCGGGAGGGCCGAATGAGCAGTTCTTC
TRBV7-6,few,TRBJ1-6,NA,CASAPTAGGSPLHF,TGTGCCAGCGCACCGACAGCCGGGGGTTCACCCCTCCACTTT
TRBV5-1,NA,TRBJ2-7,NA,CASSLAWGREQYF,TGCGCCAGCAGCTTGGCCTGGGGGCGCGAGCAGTACTTC
TRBV7-2,NA,TRBJ1-3,NA,CASSRQEGSGNTIYF,TGTGCCAGCAGCCGGCAGGAAGGCTCTGGAAACACCATATATTTT
TRBV18,NA,TRBJ1-1,TRBD1,CASSVNPGQKNTEAFF,TGTGCCAGCTCAGTAAACCCGGGACAGAAGAACACTGAAGCTTTCTTT
TRBV27,NA,TRBJ2-3,NA,CASSLLRGYTQYF,TGTGCCAGCAGTTTATTGAGGGGGTATACGCAGTATTTT
TRBV7-8,NA,TRBJ1-1,NA,CASSLGHTSQAEAFF,TGTGCCAGCAGCTTAGGTCATACGTCCCAGGCTGAAGCTTTCTTT
TRBV4-2,NA,TRBJ2-5,TRBD1,CASSLSGTDQETQYF,TGTGCCAGCAGCCTATCCGGGACAGACCAAGAGACCCAGTACTTC
TRBV5-6,once,TRBJ1-5,NA,CASSRGLGQPQHF,TGTGCCAGCAGCAGGGGCTTAGGGCAGCCCCAGCATTTT
TRBV5-1,NA,TRBJ2-3,TRBD1,CASSFRPQGAGTDTQYF,TGCGCCAGCAGCTTTCGCCCACAGGGGGCAGGGACAGATACGCAGTATTTT
TRBV28,NA,TRBJ2-5,NA,CASRQTLARETQYF,TGTGCCAGCAGACAAACCCTCGCCAGGGAGACCCAGTACTTC
TRBV4-3,NA,TRBJ2-1,TRBD1,CASSQEFSFRRRGQGWNEQFF,TGCGCCAGCAGCCAAGAATTCTCTTTCCGCCGGCGGGGACAGGGATGGAATGAGCAGTTCTTC
TRBV10-1,NA,TRBJ2-7,TRBD2,CASSDPRTSGAYEQYF,TGCGCCAGCAGTGACCCGAGGACTAGCGGTGCCTACGAGCAGTACTTC
TRBV27,NA,TRBJ1-5,NA,CASSPSRASRSQHF,TGTGCCAGCAGTCCAAGCAGGGCCTCAAGGTCCCAGCATTTT
TRBV6-1,NA,TRBJ1-4,NA,CASSPTGFANEKLFF,TGTGCCAGCAGCCCTACAGGGTTCGCTAATGAAAAACTGTTTTTT
TRBV13,NA,TRBJ2-3,TRBD2,CASSFSGPHHTDTQYF,TGTGCCTCCTCTTTTAGCGGGCCCCACCACACAGATACGCAGTATTTT